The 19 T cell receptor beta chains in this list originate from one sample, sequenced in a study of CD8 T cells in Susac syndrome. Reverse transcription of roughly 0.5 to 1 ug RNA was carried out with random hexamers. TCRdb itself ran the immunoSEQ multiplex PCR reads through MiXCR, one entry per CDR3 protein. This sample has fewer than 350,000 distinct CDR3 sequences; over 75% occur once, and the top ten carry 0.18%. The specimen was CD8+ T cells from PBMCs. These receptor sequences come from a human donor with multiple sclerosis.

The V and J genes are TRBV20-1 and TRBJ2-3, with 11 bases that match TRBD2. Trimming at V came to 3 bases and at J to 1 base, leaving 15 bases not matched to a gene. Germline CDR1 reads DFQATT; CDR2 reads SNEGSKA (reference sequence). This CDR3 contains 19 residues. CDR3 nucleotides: TGCAGTGCTAGTGGGTGGGCTAGCGGGGGGCCCGGGGGCACAGATACGCAGTATTTT. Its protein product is CSASGWASGGPGGTDTQYF.

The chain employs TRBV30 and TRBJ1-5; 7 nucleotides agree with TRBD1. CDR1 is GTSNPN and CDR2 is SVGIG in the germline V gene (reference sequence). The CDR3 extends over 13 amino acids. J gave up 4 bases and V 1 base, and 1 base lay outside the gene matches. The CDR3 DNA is TGTGCCTGGAGTGCAGGGGGGAATCAGCCCCAGCATTTT. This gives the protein CAWSAGGNQPQHF.

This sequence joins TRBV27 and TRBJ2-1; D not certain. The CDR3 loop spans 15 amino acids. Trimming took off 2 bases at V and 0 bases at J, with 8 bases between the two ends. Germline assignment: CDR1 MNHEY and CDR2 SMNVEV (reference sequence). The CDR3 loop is CASSLGPISYNEQFF. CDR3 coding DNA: TGTGCCAGCAGTTTAGGCCCGATCTCCTACAATGAGCAGTTCTTC.

The DNA of the CDR3 is TGTGCCAGCAGCTTGGGGGACAGGGAGGAGACCCAGTACTTC. It is translated as CASSLGDREETQYF. The chain links TRBV5-4 to TRBJ2-5; TRBD1 aligns across 9 bases. Germline V CDR1 and CDR2: SGHNT, YYREEE (reference sequence). V lost 0 bases, J lost 5 bases, and 2 bases stayed unmatched. The CDR3 is 14 amino acids.

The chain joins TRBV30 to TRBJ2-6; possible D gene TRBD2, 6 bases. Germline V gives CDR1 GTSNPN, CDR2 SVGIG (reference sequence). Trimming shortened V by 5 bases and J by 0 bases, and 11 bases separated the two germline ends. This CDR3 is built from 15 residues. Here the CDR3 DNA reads TGTGCCTGGTTGGACTATCCCTCTGGGGCCAACGTCCTGACTTTC. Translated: CAWLDYPSGANVLTF.

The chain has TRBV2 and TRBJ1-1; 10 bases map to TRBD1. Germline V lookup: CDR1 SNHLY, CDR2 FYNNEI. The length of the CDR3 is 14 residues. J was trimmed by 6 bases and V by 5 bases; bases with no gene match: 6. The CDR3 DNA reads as TGTGCCAGCAGTCACGGGACAGGGGCAGCTGAAGCTTTCTTT. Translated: CASSHGTGAAEAFF.

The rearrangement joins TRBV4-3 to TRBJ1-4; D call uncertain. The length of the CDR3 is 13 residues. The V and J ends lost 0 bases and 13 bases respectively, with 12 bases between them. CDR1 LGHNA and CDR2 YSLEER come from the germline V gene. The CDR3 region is CASSQEAKSRLFF. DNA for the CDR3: TGCGCCAGCAGCCAAGAAGCCAAATCCAGACTGTTTTTT.

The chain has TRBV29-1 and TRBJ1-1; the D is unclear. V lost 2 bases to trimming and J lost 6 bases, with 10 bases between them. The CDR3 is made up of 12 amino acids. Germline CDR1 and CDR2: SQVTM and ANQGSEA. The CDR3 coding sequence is TGCAGCGTTGAATTGGTCGGCCCTGAAGCTTTCTTT. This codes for CSVELVGPEAFF.

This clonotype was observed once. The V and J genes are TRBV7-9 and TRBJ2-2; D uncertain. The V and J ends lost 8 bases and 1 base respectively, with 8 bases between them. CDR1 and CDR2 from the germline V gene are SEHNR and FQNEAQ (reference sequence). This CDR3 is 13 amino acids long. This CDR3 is CASPVENTGELFF. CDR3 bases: TGTGCCAGCCCGGTAGAGAACACCGGGGAGCTGTTTTTT.

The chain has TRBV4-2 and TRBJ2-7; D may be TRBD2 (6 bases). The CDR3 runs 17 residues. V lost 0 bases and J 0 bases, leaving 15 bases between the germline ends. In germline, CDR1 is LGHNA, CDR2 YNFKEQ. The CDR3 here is CASSQDPGTYSSYEQYF. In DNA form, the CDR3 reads TGTGCCAGCAGCCAAGATCCCGGGACTTACAGCTCCTACGAGCAGTACTTC.

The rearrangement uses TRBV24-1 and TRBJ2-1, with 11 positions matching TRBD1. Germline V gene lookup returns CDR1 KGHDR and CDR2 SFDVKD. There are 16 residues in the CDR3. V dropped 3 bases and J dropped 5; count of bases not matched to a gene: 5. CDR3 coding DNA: TGTGCCACCAGTGATCAGGACAGGGGGCCCCACAATGAGCAGTTCTTC. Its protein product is CATSDQDRGPHNEQFF.

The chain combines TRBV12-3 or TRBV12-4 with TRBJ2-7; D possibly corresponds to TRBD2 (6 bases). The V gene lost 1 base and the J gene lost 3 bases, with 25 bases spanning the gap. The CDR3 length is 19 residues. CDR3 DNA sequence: TGTGCCAGCAGTTTAGGAACAGTAGGATTCGCTAGCGCATTCTACGAGCAGTACTTC. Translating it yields CASSLGTVGFASAFYEQYF.

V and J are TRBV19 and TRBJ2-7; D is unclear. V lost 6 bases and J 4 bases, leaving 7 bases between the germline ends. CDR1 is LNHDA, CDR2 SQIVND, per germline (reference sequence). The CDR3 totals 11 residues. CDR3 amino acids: CASRGVYEQYF. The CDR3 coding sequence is TGTGCCAGTAGAGGTGTATACGAGCAGTACTTC.

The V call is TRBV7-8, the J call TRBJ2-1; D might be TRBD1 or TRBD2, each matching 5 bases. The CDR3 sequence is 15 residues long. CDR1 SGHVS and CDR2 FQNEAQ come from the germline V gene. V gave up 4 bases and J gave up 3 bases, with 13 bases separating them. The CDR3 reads CASSSGAGSYNEQFF. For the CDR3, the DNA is TGTGCCAGCAGCTCCGGGGCAGGGAGCTACAATGAGCAGTTCTTC. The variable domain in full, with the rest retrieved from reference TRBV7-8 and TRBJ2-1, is GAGVSQSPRYKVAKRGQDVALRCDPISGHVSLFWYQQALGQGPEFLTYFQNEAQLDKSGLPSDRFFAERPEGSVSTLKIQRTQQEDSAVYLCASSSGAGSYNEQFFGPGTRLTVL.

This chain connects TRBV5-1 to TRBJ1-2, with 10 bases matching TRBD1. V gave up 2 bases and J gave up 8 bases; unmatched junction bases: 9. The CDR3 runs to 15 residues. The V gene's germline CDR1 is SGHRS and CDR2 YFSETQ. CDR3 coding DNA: TGCGCCAGCAGCTTTCACCCGGGACAGGGGATCGGCTACACCTTC. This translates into CASSFHPGQGIGYTF.

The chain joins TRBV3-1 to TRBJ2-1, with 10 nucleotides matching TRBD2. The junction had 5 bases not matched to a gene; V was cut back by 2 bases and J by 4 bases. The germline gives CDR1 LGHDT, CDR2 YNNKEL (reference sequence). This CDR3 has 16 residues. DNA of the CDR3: TGTGCCAGCAGCCAAACTCGACTAGCGGGTTACAATGAGCAGTTCTTC. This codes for CASSQTRLAGYNEQFF.

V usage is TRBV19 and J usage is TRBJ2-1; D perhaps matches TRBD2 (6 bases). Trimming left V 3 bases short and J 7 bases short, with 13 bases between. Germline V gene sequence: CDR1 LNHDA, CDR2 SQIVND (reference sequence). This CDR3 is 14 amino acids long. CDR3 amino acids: CASSMGGSGNEQFF. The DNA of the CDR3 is TGTGCCAGTAGTATGGGGGGATCGGGAAATGAGCAGTTCTTC.

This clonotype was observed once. The CDR3: CASSLDRGMNTEAFF. The CDR3, as DNA: TGTGCCAGCAGTCTGGACAGGGGAATGAACACTGAAGCTTTCTTT. This chain links TRBV6-2 or TRBV6-3 with TRBJ1-1; TRBD1 agrees at 9 bases. Germline values: CDR1 MNHEY, CDR2 SVGEGT. The CDR3 has 15 amino acids. V was clipped by 5 bases and J by 0 bases; unmatched bases: 4.

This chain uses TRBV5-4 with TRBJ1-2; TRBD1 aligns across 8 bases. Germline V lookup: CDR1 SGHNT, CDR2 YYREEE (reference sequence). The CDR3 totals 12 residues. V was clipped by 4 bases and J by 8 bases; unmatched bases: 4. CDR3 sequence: CASSETGVGYTF. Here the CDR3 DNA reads TGTGCCAGCAGCGAGACAGGGGTAGGCTACACCTTC.